These T cell receptor beta chains were read from a single sample in a study of blood T cell repertoires in COVID-19. The repertoire was sequenced with immunoSEQ multiplex PCR; TCRdb's copy has only in-frame clones and lacks some. Of more than 95,000 clones in the sample, 84% were seen once. The specimen sequenced was peripheral blood. These receptor sequences come from a man in his 60s with acute or convalescent COVID-19. Both conserved end residues are part of each CDR3. The order of the fields is V gene, clone size, J gene, CDR3 protein. Clone size is stated in some rows and not others, as once, few, many or a class when expanded.

V: TRBV11-3
size: NA
J: TRBJ1-6
CDR3: CASSFDRDSPLHF

V: TRBV12-5
size: NA
J: TRBJ2-3
CDR3: CASGLSAATDTQYF

V: TRBV7-9
size: NA
J: TRBJ1-6
CDR3: CASSPTGVSPLHF

V: TRBV3-1/TRBV3-2
size: NA
J: TRBJ1-1
CDR3: CASSQVRGSGQRLNTEAFF

V: TRBV6-5
size: NA
J: TRBJ2-1
CDR3: CAIAPHSLANEQFF

V: TRBV19
size: NA
J: TRBJ2-5
CDR3: CASSILDRDPSTQYF

V: TRBV5-1
size: NA
J: TRBJ1-5
CDR3: CASSVGPGYAQPQHF

V: TRBV5-1
size: NA
J: TRBJ2-7
CDR3: CASSLDPAGGEQYF

V: TRBV15
size: NA
J: TRBJ2-2
CDR3: CATSKTSGSYGELFF

V: TRBV5-4
size: NA
J: TRBJ2-1
CDR3: CASSQRQLNNEQFF

V: TRBV11-3
size: many
J: TRBJ1-1
CDR3: CASSGAGETEAFF

V: TRBV28
size: NA
J: TRBJ2-7
CDR3: CASRIATPLLLRAKQYF

V: TRBV28
size: NA
J: TRBJ1-5
CDR3: CASQGSWQPQHF

V: TRBV3-1/TRBV3-2
size: NA
J: TRBJ1-3
CDR3: CASSQDRNTIYF

V: TRBV5-1
size: NA
J: TRBJ2-3
CDR3: CASSPGGSSGRDTQYF

V: TRBV28
size: NA
J: TRBJ1-2
CDR3: CASSPGGDSGYGYTF

V: TRBV7-2
size: NA
J: TRBJ1-2
CDR3: CASSPTGGTGAGYTF

V: TRBV11-2
size: NA
J: TRBJ2-7
CDR3: CASRRRQGAGGEQYF

V: TRBV28
size: NA
J: TRBJ2-3
CDR3: CASSFVSTDTQYF

V: TRBV7-9
size: NA
J: TRBJ2-6
CDR3: CASSFSAGTFFSGANVLTF

V: TRBV11-3
size: NA
J: TRBJ1-2
CDR3: CASSFSSAEPYGYTF

V: TRBV16
size: NA
J: TRBJ1-1
CDR3: CASSRDRNTEAFF

V: TRBV5-4
size: NA
J: TRBJ2-3
CDR3: CASSIRQGPGGTDTQYF

V: TRBV28
size: NA
J: TRBJ1-3
CDR3: CASDSADRGRTFSGNTIYF

V: TRBV5-1
size: NA
J: TRBJ2-1
CDR3: CASSLEQGGLDEQFF

V: TRBV18
size: NA
J: TRBJ2-2
CDR3: CASSPPAGSGELFF

V: TRBV28
size: NA
J: TRBJ1-5
CDR3: CASSFWSQPQHF

V: TRBV5-1
size: NA
J: TRBJ1-1
CDR3: CASCDFPGGTEAFF

V: TRBV5-4
size: NA
J: TRBJ2-5
CDR3: CASSFVGSSQTQYF

V: TRBV7-2
size: NA
J: TRBJ1-1
CDR3: CASSTRGLGAEAFF

V: TRBV5-1
size: NA
J: TRBJ2-1
CDR3: CASSPWGLSYHEQFF

V: TRBV6-5
size: NA
J: TRBJ2-1
CDR3: CASGGAIYNEQFF

V: TRBV5-1
size: once
J: TRBJ2-1
CDR3: CASSLRQDEQFF

V: TRBV6-5
size: NA
J: TRBJ2-2
CDR3: CASSTDRGPGELFF

V: TRBV6-5
size: NA
J: TRBJ2-1
CDR3: CASSYAAGHRGNEQFF

V: TRBV24-1
size: NA
J: TRBJ2-1
CDR3: CATSDSGTSGSRRYNEQFF

V: TRBV7-6
size: NA
J: TRBJ2-3
CDR3: CASSLDYTDTQYF

V: TRBV7-9
size: NA
J: TRBJ1-6
CDR3: CASRPSDRVLSPLHF

V: TRBV28
size: once
J: TRBJ2-5
CDR3: CASTGTGPETQYF

V: TRBV25-1
size: NA
J: TRBJ2-3
CDR3: CASSASSGSNWGDTQYF

V: TRBV6-1
size: NA
J: TRBJ2-5
CDR3: CASSEAGRGRETQYF

V: TRBV19
size: few
J: TRBJ1-5
CDR3: CASTRDSYQPQHF

V: TRBV4-2
size: few
J: TRBJ2-1
CDR3: CASSQASASQNEQFF

V: TRBV5-1
size: NA
J: TRBJ2-7
CDR3: CASTQTGQGLGEQYF

V: TRBV27
size: NA
J: TRBJ1-2
CDR3: CASSTGTGEKYTF

V: TRBV5-1
size: few
J: TRBJ2-5
CDR3: CASSLLTTQGAETQYF

V: TRBV6-5
size: NA
J: TRBJ1-1
CDR3: CASSYSRGSTEAFF

V: TRBV5-4
size: NA
J: TRBJ2-2
CDR3: CASSLGGLPTDTGELFF

V: TRBV28
size: NA
J: TRBJ2-7
CDR3: CASSFFRGGEQYF

V: TRBV18
size: NA
J: TRBJ1-5
CDR3: CASSPRGSQDQPQHF

V: TRBV29-1
size: many
J: TRBJ1-1
CDR3: CSIPGGNTNTEAFF

V: TRBV28
size: NA
J: TRBJ1-4
CDR3: CASSQLIRDRRFPRRTNEKLFF

V: TRBV6-5
size: few
J: TRBJ1-6
CDR3: CASSPDRDYNSPLHF

V: TRBV4-2
size: NA
J: TRBJ1-3
CDR3: CAAGLEGSGNTIYF

V: TRBV5-5
size: NA
J: TRBJ2-1
CDR3: CASSTDGRLSYNEQFF

V: TRBV7-9
size: few
J: TRBJ1-1
CDR3: CASSLQSNTEAFF

V: TRBV6-1
size: NA
J: TRBJ2-3
CDR3: CASSEGGAGATDTQYF

V: TRBV29-1
size: NA
J: TRBJ2-7
CDR3: CSVVALGGRAYEQYF

V: TRBV3-1/TRBV3-2
size: NA
J: TRBJ1-2
CDR3: CASSQAQGTVYGYTF

V: TRBV18
size: NA
J: TRBJ2-5
CDR3: CASSPAVLETQYF